This TCR beta chain is from a study of cytomegalovirus exposure and HLA in healthy donors. Use of 60 Vbeta and 13 Jbeta primers characterized the PCR. Repertoires were generated with immunoSEQ multiplex PCR, while TCRdb's copy carries only in-frame clones and drops some. The listing contains 130,000 or so clones. The sequenced sample consisted of PBMCs. The receptor was derived from a woman aged 40 to 50 in good health and CMV-seropositive.

In DNA form, the CDR3 reads TGTGCCAGCAGTTCACAGGGGGCTGGTAATGAAAAACTGTTTTTT. Its translation: CASSSQGAGNEKLFF. V usage is TRBV28 and J usage is TRBJ1-4; 9 nucleotides agree with TRBD1. The CDR3 is made up of 15 amino acids. Unmatched junction bases numbered 4, after V lost 4 bases and J lost 4 bases. Germline V lookup: CDR1 MDHEN, CDR2 SYDVKM.